This passage covers 20 T cell receptor beta chains from one sample sequenced in a study of T cell responses to AZD1222 COVID-19 vaccine. Data came from immunoSEQ multiplex PCR; TCRdb stores just in-frame clones and leaves some out. The sample yields approximately 200,000 clones, approximately 93% seen once. The sequencing used peripheral blood, collected 28 days after the second AZD1222 dose. The receptors stem from an adult who received the AZD1222 COVID-19 vaccine.

J is TRBJ1-3 and V is TRBV4-1; D is unclear. Trimming took 2 bases from V and 0 from J, leaving 8 bases between them. Germline lookup yields CDR1 MGHRA and CDR2 YSYEKL. The CDR3 sequence is 15 residues long. CDR3 DNA sequence: TGCGCCAGCAGCCAACTCCAGGACTCTGGAAACACCATATATTTT. This gives the protein CASSQLQDSGNTIYF.

The genes are TRBV7-9 and TRBJ1-2, with unresolved D. V was trimmed by 1 base and J by 4 bases, leaving 4 bases between them. Germline V gene sequence: CDR1 SEHNR, CDR2 FQNEAQ (reference sequence). The CDR3 loop spans 12 amino acids. The CDR3 loop is CASSLEAYGYTF. CDR3 nucleotides: TGTGCCAGCAGCTTAGAGGCCTATGGCTACACCTTC. The variable domain in full, with the rest retrieved from reference TRBV7-9 and TRBJ1-2, is DTGVSQNPRHKITKRGQNVTFRCDPISEHNRLYWYRQTLGQGPEFLTYFQNEAQLEKSRLLSDRFSAERPKGSFSTLEIQRTEQGDSAMYLCASSLEAYGYTFGSGTRLTVV.

Comment on this clone: A read error may account for a junction end that differs from germline. The J gene is TRBJ2-7, the V gene TRBV5-4, with 8 bases aligning to TRBD1. Germline values: CDR1 SGHNT, CDR2 YYREEE (reference sequence). The CDR3 totals 15 residues. CDR3 protein: CASSPGTGGFYERYF. The CDR3 nucleotides read TGTGCCAGCAGCCCAGGGACAGGCGGTTTCTACGAGCGGTACTTC.

The V and J genes are TRBV27 and TRBJ1-4; D unclear. This CDR3 has 15 amino acids. Trimming shortened V by 5 bases and J by 5 bases, and 15 bases separated the two germline ends. In germline, CDR1 is MNHEY, CDR2 SMNVEV (reference sequence). The CDR3 nucleotides are TGTGCCAGCAGTCCTCTGGGAGCTGAGAATGAAAAACTGTTTTTT. Its translation: CASSPLGAENEKLFF.

The count of this clone is one. The chain combines TRBV6-2 or TRBV6-3 with TRBJ2-2, with D possibly TRBD1 on 5 matching bases. Trimming shortened V by 2 bases and J by 1 base, and 5 bases separated the two germline ends. The germline V gene encodes CDR1 MNHEY and CDR2 SVGEGT. CDR3 length equals 14 residues. CDR3 nucleotide sequence: TGTGCCAGCAGTTACAGGGGGAACACCGGGGAGCTGTTTTTT. Amino acid sequence: CASSYRGNTGELFF.

The chain links TRBV3-1 (or the pseudogene TRBV3-2) to TRBJ2-1, with 10 bases matching TRBD2. In germline, CDR1 is LGHDT, CDR2 YNNKEL (reference sequence). The CDR3 contains 16 residues. V shed 3 bases and J 2 bases; nucleotides not matched to a gene: 4. The CDR3 DNA reads as TGTGCCAGCAGCCAGGAGCTAGCGGGGGCCTACAATGAGCAGTTCTTC. This gives the protein CASSQELAGAYNEQFF.

The chain links TRBV6-5 to TRBJ2-7; possibly TRBD1 for D (6 bases). The CDR3 has 12 residues. Trimming took 7 bases from V and 3 from J, leaving 10 bases between them. Per the germline V gene, CDR1 is MNHEY and CDR2 is SVGAGI. DNA for the CDR3: TGTGCCAGCATGGGGGCCTACTACGAGCAGTACTTC. Residues: CASMGAYYEQYF.

The rearrangement links TRBV6-5 to TRBJ1-1, with D perhaps matching TRBD1 (6 bases). This CDR3 has 15 residues. In germline, CDR1 is MNHEY, CDR2 SVGAGI. With 5 bases removed from V and 1 base from J, the gap between germline ends came to 14 bases. The CDR3 is CASSTLWTANTEAFF. The CDR3 DNA is TGTGCCAGCAGTACCCTGTGGACAGCGAACACTGAAGCTTTCTTT.

V is TRBV28 and J is TRBJ1-2, with a weak D call TRBD1 (5 bases). The CDR3 is 19 amino acids. Germline V gene sequence: CDR1 MDHEN, CDR2 SYDVKM. With 1 base removed from V and 2 bases from J, the gap between germline ends came to 23 bases. DNA of the CDR3: TGTGCCAGCAGTTTATCTTGGAAACAGGTTTCCCGTAGGAACTATGGCTACACCTTC. Residues: CASSLSWKQVSRRNYGYTF.

The J gene is TRBJ2-1, the V gene TRBV28, with a weak D call TRBD2 (6 bases). The germline V and J ends were trimmed by 4 bases and 4 bases, with 14 bases remaining between them. CDR3 length: 15 amino acids. Germline V lookup: CDR1 MDHEN, CDR2 SYDVKM. The CDR3 spells CASSWAGRGYNEQFF. The CDR3 region has the DNA TGTGCCAGCAGTTGGGCGGGGCGGGGATACAATGAGCAGTTCTTC.

This chain joins TRBV9 and TRBJ1-1, with a possible D match to TRBD1 (6 bases). V lost 2 bases and J 5 bases, leaving 13 bases between the germline ends. The germline V gene has CDR1 SGDLS and CDR2 YYNGEE. This CDR3 spans 14 amino acids. The CDR3 loop is CASSVQGIGTEAFF. The CDR3, as DNA: TGTGCCAGCAGCGTCCAGGGGATTGGTACTGAAGCTTTCTTT.

The genes are TRBV3-1 (or the pseudogene TRBV3-2) and TRBJ1-3; D is possibly TRBD1 (5 bases). V gave up 6 bases and J gave up 3 bases, with 15 bases separating them. Germline values: CDR1 LGHDT, CDR2 YNNKEL (reference sequence). The CDR3 runs to 15 residues. The CDR3 coding sequence is TGTGCCAGCAGGGAGGGAGGGGCATATGGAAACACCATATATTTT. Translated: CASREGGAYGNTIYF.

CDR3 sequence reads: CASSMGQGHTEAFF. CDR3 bases: TGTGCCAGCAGCATGGGACAGGGACACACTGAAGCTTTCTTT. The chain links TRBV7-8 to TRBJ1-1, with 9 positions matching TRBD1. The germline V gene encodes CDR1 SGHVS and CDR2 FQNEAQ. V lost 5 bases, J lost 3 bases, and 4 bases stayed unmatched. The CDR3 is made up of 14 amino acids.

This clone was seen once. The chain links TRBV11-2 to TRBJ1-5; TRBD1 might be the D (5 bases). Germline values: CDR1 SGHAT, CDR2 FQNNGV. CDR3 length: 16 amino acids. Trimming removed 5 bases at V and 1 base at J, with 15 bases between. This CDR3 reads CASSVGARGSNQPQHF. The DNA for the CDR3 is TGTGCCAGCAGCGTAGGGGCGAGAGGGAGCAATCAGCCCCAGCATTTT.

J is TRBJ2-7 and V is TRBV19; TRBD2 matches 8 bases. This CDR3 spans 14 amino acids. The germline V gene encodes CDR1 LNHDA and CDR2 SQIVND (reference sequence). J gave up 4 bases and V 6 bases, and 8 bases lay outside the gene matches. The CDR3 is CASSPGGVRYEQYF. The CDR3, as DNA: TGTGCCAGTAGCCCCGGGGGGGTCCGGTACGAGCAGTACTTC.

The chain recombines TRBV9 with TRBJ2-3; no definite D call. In germline, CDR1 is SGDLS, CDR2 YYNGEE. The CDR3 has 16 residues. Trimming removed 0 bases at V and 0 bases at J, with 11 bases between. In DNA, the CDR3 is TGTGCCAGCAGCGTAGGGGCCCCGCCTAGCACAGATACGCAGTATTTT. Protein product: CASSVGAPPSTDTQYF.

The J gene is TRBJ1-5, the V gene TRBV19; D not certain. V was clipped by 7 bases and J by 0 bases, with 10 bases between them. There are 14 residues in the CDR3. Germline CDR1 reads LNHDA; CDR2 reads SQIVND (reference sequence). CDR3 DNA: TGTGCCAGTAAAGATAGCATTAGCAATCAGCCCCAGCATTTT. Amino acid sequence: CASKDSISNQPQHF.

The chain uses TRBV19 and TRBJ2-2; D is unclear. The CDR3 is 13 residues long. Germline CDR1 is LNHDA and CDR2 is SQIVND (reference sequence). V was shortened by 9 bases and J by 1 base, with 9 bases between the two germline ends. CDR3 nucleotides: TGTGCCAGCACGGATTTGAACACCGGGGAGCTGTTTTTT. Its protein is CASTDLNTGELFF.

Only one count was recorded for this clone. The chain uses TRBV28 and TRBJ1-2; the D gene is possibly TRBD1 (6 bases). Between the trimmed V and J ends, which lost 6 bases and 5 bases, there was a span of 16 bases. Germline lookup yields CDR1 MDHEN and CDR2 SYDVKM. This CDR3 comprises 14 residues. The CDR3 DNA follows: TGTGCCAGCAGCCTGGACAGTGCCTCGTATGGCTACACCTTC. It specifies CASSLDSASYGYTF.

V usage is TRBV4-1 and J usage is TRBJ1-2; the D gene is possibly TRBD1 (5 bases). Germline CDR1 reads MGHRA; CDR2 reads YSYEKL. The CDR3 covers 15 residues. V was trimmed by 0 bases and J by 8 bases, leaving 16 bases between them. The DNA of the CDR3 is TGCGCCAGCAGCCAAGATTTTCACGGGGGGAGCGGCTACACCTTC. It specifies CASSQDFHGGSGYTF.